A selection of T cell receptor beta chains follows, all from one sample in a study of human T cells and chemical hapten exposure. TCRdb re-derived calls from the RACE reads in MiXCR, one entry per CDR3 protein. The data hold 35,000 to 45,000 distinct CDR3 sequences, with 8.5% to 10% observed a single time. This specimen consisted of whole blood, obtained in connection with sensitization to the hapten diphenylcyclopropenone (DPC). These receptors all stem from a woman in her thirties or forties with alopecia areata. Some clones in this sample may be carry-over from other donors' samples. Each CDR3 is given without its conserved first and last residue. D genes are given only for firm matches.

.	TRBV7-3	ASCRAGANVLT
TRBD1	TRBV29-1	SVDLTGGAF
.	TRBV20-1	SAARDTQY
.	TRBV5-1	ASTSGSSYNEQF
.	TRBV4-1	ASSVGHKNQPQH
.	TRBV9	ASSVFAGELF
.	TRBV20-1	SARVPGARADTQY
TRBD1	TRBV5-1	ASSLDPGQGSDTQY
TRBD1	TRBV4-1	ASSQGGQGGLETQY
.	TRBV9	ASSVGALNEQF
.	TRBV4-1	ASSQTWETQY
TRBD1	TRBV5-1	ASSPGTALSGNTIY
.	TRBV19	ASRNRDTQY
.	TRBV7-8	ASSPRPPGETQY
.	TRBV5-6	ASSLGQRQY
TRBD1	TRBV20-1	SAQTGNQPQH
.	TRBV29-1	SVTQNTGELF
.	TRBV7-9	ASSAVPSSEGQY
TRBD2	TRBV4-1	ASSQAGGGAQY
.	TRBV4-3	ASSQLHWDEAF
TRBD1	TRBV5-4	ASSFYGQGNQPQH
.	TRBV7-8	ASSLAGTYEQY
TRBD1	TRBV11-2	ASSSGTGTEAF
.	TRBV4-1	ASSQDDLNTEAF
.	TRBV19	ASSVDSGNQPQH
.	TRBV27	ASRSYSNQTQY
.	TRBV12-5	ASGAQGRTDTQY
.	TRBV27	ASSRQENTEAF
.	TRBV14	ASSQDLGVPGSGYT
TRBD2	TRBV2	ASILWLAGEYTDTQY
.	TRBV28	ASTEISFNTEAF
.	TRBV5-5	ASSSRTAFQETQY
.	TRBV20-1	SAPEGRQIHTEAF
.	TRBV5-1	ASSSTTHSPYNEQF
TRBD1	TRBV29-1	SVEGGQLYQETLY
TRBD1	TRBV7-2	ASSSQGARTEAF
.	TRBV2	ASKPTAINTEAF
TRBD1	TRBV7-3	ASSARDRATGANVLT
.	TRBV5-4	ASSFSPTAHGSF
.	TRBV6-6	ASSTGSFQETQY
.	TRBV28	ANNSGFNYEQY
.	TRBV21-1	ASNQYRQGHSYGYT
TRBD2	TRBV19	ASSKLAGGPTDNEQF
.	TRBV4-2	ASSQTPGHFEAF
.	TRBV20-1	SASLGDTQY
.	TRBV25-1	ASSEGTGQPQH
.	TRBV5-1	ASSRGLINEKLF
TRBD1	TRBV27	ASSSGQVTYSYEQY
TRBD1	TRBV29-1	SVGTGSSNGYT
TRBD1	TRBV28	ASRQGAETQY
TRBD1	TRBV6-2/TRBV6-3	ASSTGTGPQH